What follows describes a single T cell receptor beta chain. Here immunoSEQ multiplex PCR was the method, and the copy in TCRdb shows in-frame clones only, minus some. The sample shows 100,000 to 120,000 clones, roughly 79% of them seen only once. This sample was taken from a study of blood T cell repertoires in COVID-19. V was cut by 0 bases and J by 5 bases, with 12 bases left in between. Germline V gene data show CDR1 as SGHRS and CDR2 as YFSETQ. This CDR3 spans 14 amino acids. The chain couples TRBV5-1 to TRBJ2-7; TRBD2 is a possible D gene (6 bases). Sequenced input: peripheral blood. The TCR comes from an elderly woman with active or convalescent COVID-19. The CDR3 DNA reads TGCGCCAGCAGCTTGGTCCCTGGAGGGGACGAGCAGTACTTC. Translation: CASSLVPGGDEQYF.